These 21 T cell receptor beta chains were all obtained from the same sample, sequenced in a study of shared clonotypes between healthy human individuals. Assay: immunoSEQ multiplex PCR; the TCRdb copy retains only in-frame clones and omits some. The sample lists about 1.1 million clones; 78% were seen once. Material for sequencing was memory CD4+ T cells from PBMCs. The subset was: CD45RA-negative fraction. These receptors came from a man aged 18-30 years in good health. Some clones in this sample may be carry-over from other donors' samples.

This clone was recorded a few times. Other DNA sequences from this sample encode an identical CDR3 as well. This sequence joins TRBV5-1 and TRBJ1-5; D gene uncertain. The CDR3 covers 15 residues. Looked up from germline, CDR1 is SGHRS and CDR2 is YFSETQ. V was clipped by 0 bases and J by 4 bases, with 11 bases between them. The CDR3 bases are TGCGCCAGCAGCTTGGGTGCGGGGAGTAATCAGCCCCAGCATTTT. Translation: CASSLGAGSNQPQHF.

To note about this clone: Distinct nucleotide sequences in the sample also encode this CDR3. The chain employs TRBV20-1 and TRBJ2-3, with D unclear. V shed 4 bases and J shed 6 bases, with 8 bases lying between them. The CDR3 is 11 residues long. CDR1 and CDR2 (germline): DFQATT, SNEGSKA (reference sequence). The CDR3 here is CSAKGADTQYF. The CDR3 nucleotides read TGCAGTGCTAAAGGAGCTGATACGCAGTATTTT.

Remarks on this clone: A read error likely explains this, since a far larger clone differs by one base. The chain recombines TRBV29-1 with TRBJ1-1, with TRBD1 identical over 8 bases. Per germline, CDR1 SQVTM and CDR2 ANQGSEA. The CDR3 sequence is 11 residues long. J lost 6 bases, V lost 6 bases, and 3 bases had no gene match. CDR3: CSVATGAEAFF. The CDR3 coding sequence is TGCAGCGTCGCGACAGGGGCTGAAGCTTTCTTT.

The chain employs TRBV7-6 and TRBJ1-2; a possible D gene is TRBD1 (5 bases). The CDR3 consists of 20 residues. Germline V gene data show CDR1 as SGHVS and CDR2 as FNYEAQ. V gave up 1 base and J gave up 2 bases, with 26 bases separating them. The CDR3 DNA is TGTGCCAGCAGCTTAGAATGGTTCTCGGAGAGGGGCCGGCGGAACTATGGCTACACCTTC. This translates into CASSLEWFSERGRRNYGYTF.

The chain carries TRBV28 and TRBJ1-1; TRBD1 agrees at 10 bases. In germline, CDR1 is MDHEN, CDR2 SYDVKM. Trimming removed 6 bases from V and 11 bases from J; junction bases left unmatched: 12. This CDR3 region has 14 residues. The CDR3 DNA reads as TGTGCCAGCAGCCGCACGGACAGGGGGGTGAGGGCTTTCTTT. Its translation: CASSRTDRGVRAFF.

V is TRBV5-1 and J is TRBJ1-1, with D perhaps matching TRBD1 (5 bases). The germline CDR1 and CDR2 sequences are SGHRS and YFSETQ. The V and J ends lost 2 bases and 2 bases respectively, with 10 bases between them. This CDR3 contains 14 residues. The CDR3 spells CASSLWQGNTEAFF. The CDR3 DNA follows: TGCGCCAGCAGCTTATGGCAGGGTAACACTGAAGCTTTCTTT.

This chain connects TRBV7-8 to TRBJ1-5; D possibly corresponds to TRBD1 (5 bases). This CDR3 is 15 amino acids long. The germline CDR1 and CDR2 sequences are SGHVS and FQNEAQ. Trimming took 5 bases from V and 0 from J, leaving 11 bases between them. The chain's CDR3 is CASSLDRISNQPQHF. The CDR3 DNA sequence: TGTGCCAGCAGCCTAGACAGAATTAGCAATCAGCCCCAGCATTTT.

This clone was detected only once. This chain links TRBV19 with TRBJ1-1; a possible D gene is TRBD1 (5 bases). The length of the CDR3 is 13 residues. Germline CDR1 is LNHDA and CDR2 is SQIVND (reference sequence). V was shortened by 5 bases and J by 5 bases, with 12 bases between the two germline ends. CDR3 sequence reads: CASSPGWGTEAFF. The DNA for the CDR3 is TGTGCCAGTAGTCCCGGTTGGGGGACTGAAGCTTTCTTT.

The chain has TRBV15 and TRBJ2-3; TRBD2 matches at 9 bases. The J segment lost 3 bases and the V segment lost 4 bases, leaving 14 bases of the junction unmatched. The CDR3 runs to 18 residues. CDR1 and CDR2 (germline): LNHNV, YYDKDF (reference sequence). As DNA, the CDR3 is TGTGCCACCAGCAAAAATCCTGTTGTAGCGGGAGTTACAGATACGCAGTATTTT. Its protein product is CATSKNPVVAGVTDTQYF.

The rearrangement links TRBV6-5 to TRBJ2-6; D uncertain. The CDR3 runs 15 residues. From germline, CDR1 is MNHEY and CDR2 SVGAGI. The germline V and J ends were trimmed by 6 bases and 4 bases, with 13 bases remaining between them. CDR3 DNA sequence: TGTGCCAGCAGACCCCCCATCGGGGGGGCCAACGTCCTGACTTTC. Protein sequence: CASRPPIGGANVLTF.

A remark on this clone: The same CDR3 is also encoded by other DNA sequences in this sample. V is TRBV5-1 and J is TRBJ2-3; TRBD2 agrees at 7 bases. The trim removed 0 bases at V and 0 bases at J, leaving 4 bases unmatched. Germline V gene lookup returns CDR1 SGHRS and CDR2 YFSETQ. The CDR3 runs 16 residues. The chain's CDR3 is CASSLGLADSTDTQYF. CDR3 nucleotides: TGCGCCAGCAGCTTGGGCCTAGCGGACAGCACAGATACGCAGTATTTT.

Regarding this clone: A much larger clone lies one base from this, so it may be a read error. CDR3 residues: CASSLGDGNYGYTF. The CDR3 DNA follows: TGCGCCAGCAGCTTGGGGGACGGAAACTATGGCTACACCTTC. The J gene is TRBJ1-2, the V gene TRBV5-1, with a possible D match to TRBD1 (5 bases). The CDR3 covers 14 residues. CDR1 SGHRS and CDR2 YFSETQ come from the germline V gene. With 0 bases removed from V and 2 bases from J, the gap between germline ends came to 8 bases.

The chain couples TRBV30 to TRBJ1-2; 8 bases match TRBD1. The CDR3 contains 12 residues. CDR1 and CDR2 from the germline V gene are GTSNPN and SVGIG (reference sequence). J was trimmed by 9 bases and V by 5 bases; bases with no gene match: 8. Here the CDR3 reads CAWSDRGISYTF. The CDR3 DNA reads as TGTGCCTGGTCTGACAGGGGTATTAGCTACACCTTC.

The gene calls are TRBV5-1 and TRBJ2-2; 10 bases map to TRBD2. The germline CDR1 and CDR2 sequences are SGHRS and YFSETQ. The CDR3 totals 15 residues. J lost 7 bases, V lost 6 bases, and 9 bases had no gene match. The CDR3 loop is CASNLDLAGVGELFF. DNA of the CDR3: TGCGCCAGCAACCTTGATCTAGCGGGAGTCGGGGAGCTGTTTTTT.

This clone was seen only once. V gene TRBV5-4 combines with J gene TRBJ2-2, with D possibly being TRBD1 (5 bases). This CDR3 comprises 14 residues. The germline V gene encodes CDR1 SGHNT and CDR2 YYREEE (reference sequence). V shed 5 bases and J shed 1 base, with 9 bases lying between them. CDR3 loop: CASSKGWNTGELFF. In nucleotides, the CDR3 is TGTGCCAGCAGTAAGGGGTGGAACACCGGGGAGCTGTTTTTT.

The chain joins TRBV20-1 to TRBJ2-7; TRBD1 matches 7 bases. With 3 bases clipped from V and 6 bases from J, the junction kept 2 bases outside the gene matches. Looked up from germline, CDR1 is DFQATT and CDR2 is SNEGSKA (reference sequence). The CDR3 contains 11 residues. This chain's CDR3 is CSASNRGEQYF. The CDR3 DNA follows: TGCAGTGCTAGTAACAGGGGCGAGCAGTACTTC.

The chain uses TRBV5-1 and TRBJ2-5, with 12 bases fitting TRBD1. The J call is uncertain, as TRBJ2-7 better fits the DNA end. The length of the CDR3 is 15 residues. The germline V gene encodes CDR1 SGHRS and CDR2 YFSETQ. Here the CDR3 reads CASSRMGQGAGEQYF. The CDR3, as DNA: TGCGCCAGCAGCCGGATGGGACAGGGGGCTGGCGAGCAGTACTTC.

A few counts support this clone. The same CDR3 also results from other DNA sequences found in this sample. This chain joins TRBV7-3 and TRBJ1-1; 9 bases map to TRBD1. The CDR3 has 16 amino acids. Germline trimming cut 5 bases from V and 4 bases from J; bases unmatched to any gene: 11. CDR1 is SGHTA, CDR2 FQGTGA, per germline. The CDR3 sequence: CASSPKRDRAITEAFF. The CDR3 nucleotides read TGTGCCAGCAGCCCGAAGCGGGACAGGGCGATCACTGAAGCTTTCTTT.

This clone has only a few counts. J is TRBJ2-1 and V is TRBV9; weak D call: TRBD2 (6 bases). CDR3 size: 15 residues. V was cut by 0 bases and J by 9 bases, with 16 bases left in between. The germline V gene encodes CDR1 SGDLS and CDR2 YYNGEE. The CDR3 here is CASSVAWRGGGEQFF. CDR3 sequence (DNA): TGTGCCAGCAGCGTAGCTTGGAGGGGCGGAGGTGAGCAGTTCTTC.

For this clone: It may be a read error: a sequence one base away is much more abundant. Other nucleotide sequences in the sample specify the same CDR3. The rearrangement uses TRBV7-2 and TRBJ1-1; D might be TRBD1 (5 bases). CDR3 length: 13 amino acids. Germline V lookup: CDR1 SGHTA, CDR2 FQGNSA. Trimming stripped 5 bases from V and 1 base from J, with 8 bases between. Written as DNA, the CDR3 is TGTGCCAGCAGCCTGACAGAGAACACTGAAGCTTTCTTT. It specifies CASSLTENTEAFF.

The rearrangement joins TRBV28 to TRBJ1-2, with D possibly being TRBD1 (5 bases). This CDR3 is built from 13 residues. V gave up 7 bases and J gave up 3 bases, with 12 bases separating them. Germline-derived CDR1 and CDR2 are MDHEN and SYDVKM. The CDR3 nucleotides are TGTGCCAGCATCTCCAGCAGGGACTATGGCTACACCTTC. Translated: CASISSRDYGYTF.